This T cell receptor beta chain was sequenced in a study of regulatory T cells in long-lasting Graves disease. Points from the study as a whole: The number of shared public clonotypes was higher in persistent patients (2,741) than new patients (roughly 970).

Germline loops: CDR1 SGHTA, CDR2 FQGNSA. The germline V and J ends were trimmed by 2 bases and 4 bases, with 18 bases remaining between them. The CDR3 runs 16 residues. This clonotype was recorded at least ten times. No antigen is known for it. Investigators prepared the TCR beta libraries by applying iRepertoire HTBI primers and Arm-PCR of CDR3 regions. TCRdb processed the multiplex PCR reads anew with MiXCR; each CDR3 protein has one entry. The sample lists under 250,000 distinct CDR3 sequences; roughly a fifth were seen once. As for time point: newly diagnosed GD, antithyroid drugs for less than 3 months. The authors made the TCR library using RNA they extracted from PBMCs.

This specimen consisted of peripheral blood mononuclear cells (PBMCs), obtained at new diagnosis, from a patient treated with antithyroid drugs. The sequence derives from a female donor with Graves disease. This sequence joins TRBV7-2 and TRBJ2-7; D is uncertain. The CDR3 is CASSLPRRSPPYEQYF. CDR3 coding DNA: TGTGCCAGCAGCTTACCGAGGCGGAGTCCTCCTTACGAGCAGTACTTC.